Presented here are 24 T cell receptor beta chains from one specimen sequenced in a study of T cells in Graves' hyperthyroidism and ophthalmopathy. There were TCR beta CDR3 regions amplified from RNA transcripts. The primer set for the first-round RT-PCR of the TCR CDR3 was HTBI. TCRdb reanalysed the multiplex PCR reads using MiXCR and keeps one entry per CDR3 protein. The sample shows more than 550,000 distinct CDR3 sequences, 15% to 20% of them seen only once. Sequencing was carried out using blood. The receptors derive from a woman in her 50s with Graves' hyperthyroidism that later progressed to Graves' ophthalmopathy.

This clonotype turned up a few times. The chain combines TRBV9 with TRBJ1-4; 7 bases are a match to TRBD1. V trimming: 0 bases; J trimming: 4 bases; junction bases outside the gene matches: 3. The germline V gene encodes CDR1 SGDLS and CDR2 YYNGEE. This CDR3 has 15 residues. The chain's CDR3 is CASSVEGTDNEKLFF. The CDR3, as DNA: TGTGCCAGCAGCGTAGAGGGGACAGATAATGAAAAACTGTTTTTT.

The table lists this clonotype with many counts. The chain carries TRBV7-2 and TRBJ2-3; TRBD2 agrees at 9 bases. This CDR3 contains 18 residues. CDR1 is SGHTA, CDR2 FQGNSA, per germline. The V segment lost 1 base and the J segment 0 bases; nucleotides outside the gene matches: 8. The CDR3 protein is CASSLVAAGGASTDTQYF. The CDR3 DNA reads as TGTGCCAGCAGCTTAGTCGCTGCGGGGGGGGCTAGCACAGATACGCAGTATTTT. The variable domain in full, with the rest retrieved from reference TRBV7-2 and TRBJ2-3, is GAGVSQSPSNKVTEKGKDVELRCDPISGHTALYWYRQSLGQGLEFLIYFQGNSAPDKSGLPSDRFSAERTGGSVSTLTIQRTQQEDSAVYLCASSLVAAGGASTDTQYFGPGTRLTVL.

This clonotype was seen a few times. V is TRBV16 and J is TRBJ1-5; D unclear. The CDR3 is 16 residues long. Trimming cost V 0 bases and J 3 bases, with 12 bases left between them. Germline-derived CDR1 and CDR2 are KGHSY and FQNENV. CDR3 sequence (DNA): TGTGCCAGCAGCCAATCCCCGAGGAATTCCAATCAGCCCCAGCATTTT. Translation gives CASSQSPRNSNQPQHF.

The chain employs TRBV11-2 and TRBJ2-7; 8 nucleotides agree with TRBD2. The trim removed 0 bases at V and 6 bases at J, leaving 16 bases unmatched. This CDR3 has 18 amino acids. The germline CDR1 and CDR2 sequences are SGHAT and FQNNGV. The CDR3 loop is CASSLEPHGAGAFGEQYF. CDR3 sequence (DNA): TGTGCCAGCAGCTTAGAACCCCACGGAGCGGGGGCCTTCGGCGAGCAGTACTTC.

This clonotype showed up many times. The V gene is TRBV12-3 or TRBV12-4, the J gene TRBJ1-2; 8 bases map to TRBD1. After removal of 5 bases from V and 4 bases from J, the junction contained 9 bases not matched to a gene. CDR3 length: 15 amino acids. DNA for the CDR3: TGTGCCAGCAGTGAGGGACAGGCGTCCTTCTATGGCTACACCTTC. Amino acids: CASSEGQASFYGYTF.

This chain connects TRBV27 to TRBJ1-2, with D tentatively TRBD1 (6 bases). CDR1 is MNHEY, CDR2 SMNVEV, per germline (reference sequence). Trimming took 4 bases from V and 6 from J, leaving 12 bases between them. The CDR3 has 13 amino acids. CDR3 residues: CASSWRGGNGYTF. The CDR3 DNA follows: TGTGCCAGCAGTTGGCGGGGGGGCAATGGCTACACCTTC.

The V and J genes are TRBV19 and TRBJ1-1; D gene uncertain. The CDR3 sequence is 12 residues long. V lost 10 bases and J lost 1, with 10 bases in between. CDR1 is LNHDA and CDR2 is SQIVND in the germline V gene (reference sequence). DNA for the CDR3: TGTGCCACCATGACACCGAACACTGAAGCTTTCTTT. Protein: CATMTPNTEAFF.

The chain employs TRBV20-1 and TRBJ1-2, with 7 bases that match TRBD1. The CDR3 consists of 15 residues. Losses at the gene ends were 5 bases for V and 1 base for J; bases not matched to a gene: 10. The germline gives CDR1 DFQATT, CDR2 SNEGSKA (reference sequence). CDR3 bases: TGCAGTGCTCAGGGGGGGGACAACAATAACTATGGCTACACCTTC. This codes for CSAQGGDNNNYGYTF.

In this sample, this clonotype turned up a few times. The CDR3, as DNA: TGTGCCAGCAGCTTAGACGCAGGGATGGTCTATGGCTACACCTTC. Translating gives CASSLDAGMVYGYTF. The chain is built from TRBV7-9 and TRBJ1-2; perhaps TRBD1 as D (5 bases). V lost 1 base and J lost 4, with 13 bases in between. The CDR3 sequence is 15 residues long. Germline CDR1 and CDR2: SEHNR and FQNEAQ (reference sequence). Variable domain in full (rest from reference TRBV7-9 and TRBJ1-2): DTGVSQNPRHKITKRGQNVTFRCDPISEHNRLYWYRQTLGQGPEFLTYFQNEAQLEKSRLLSDRFSAERPKGSFSTLEIQRTEQGDSAMYLCASSLDAGMVYGYTFGSGTRLTVV.

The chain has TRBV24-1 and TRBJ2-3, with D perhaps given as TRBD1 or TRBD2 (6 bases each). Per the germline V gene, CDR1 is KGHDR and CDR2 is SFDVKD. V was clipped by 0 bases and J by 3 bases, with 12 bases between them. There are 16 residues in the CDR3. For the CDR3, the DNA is TGTGCCACCAGTGATTTGACGGAGGGGGGTACAGATACGCAGTATTTT. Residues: CATSDLTEGGTDTQYF.

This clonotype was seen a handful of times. CDR3 DNA sequence: TGTGCCAGCGGATGGACAGGCGGACCCTACGAGCAGTACTTC. It translates to CASGWTGGPYEQYF. This chain uses TRBV27 with TRBJ2-7; 7 bases agree with TRBD1. J was trimmed by 2 bases and V by 8 bases; bases with no gene match: 9. The CDR3 covers 14 residues. CDR1 MNHEY and CDR2 SMNVEV come from the germline V gene (reference sequence).

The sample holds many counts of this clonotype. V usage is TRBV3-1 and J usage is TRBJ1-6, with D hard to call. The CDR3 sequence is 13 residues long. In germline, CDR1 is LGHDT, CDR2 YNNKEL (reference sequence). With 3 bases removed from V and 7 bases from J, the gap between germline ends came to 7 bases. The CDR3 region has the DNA TGTGCCAGCAGCCAGGCTGGAAATTCACCCCTCCACTTT. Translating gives CASSQAGNSPLHF. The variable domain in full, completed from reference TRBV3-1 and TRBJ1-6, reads DTAVSQTPKYLVTQMGNDKSIKCEQNLGHDTMYWYKQDSKKFLKIMFSYNNKELIINETVPNRFSPKSPDKAHLNLHINSLELGDSAVYFCASSQAGNSPLHFGNGTRLTVT.

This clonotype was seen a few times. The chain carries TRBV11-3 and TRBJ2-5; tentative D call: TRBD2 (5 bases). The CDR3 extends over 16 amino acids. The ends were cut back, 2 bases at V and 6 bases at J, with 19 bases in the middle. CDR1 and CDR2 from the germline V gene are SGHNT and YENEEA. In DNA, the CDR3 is TGTGCCAGCAGCTTAAACGGAGGCGAGGGTGGAAAGACCCAGTACTTC. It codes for CASSLNGGEGGKTQYF.

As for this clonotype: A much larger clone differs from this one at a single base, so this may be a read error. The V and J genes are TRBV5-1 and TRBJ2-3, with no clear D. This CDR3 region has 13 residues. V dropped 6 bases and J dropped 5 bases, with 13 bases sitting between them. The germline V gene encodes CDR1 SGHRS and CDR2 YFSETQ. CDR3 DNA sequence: TGCGCCAGCAACTTCTGGGATGAAGATACGCAGTATTTT. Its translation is CASNFWDEDTQYF. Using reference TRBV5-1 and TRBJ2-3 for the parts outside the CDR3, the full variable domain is KAGVTQTPRYLIKTRGQQVTLSCSPISGHRSVSWYQQTPGQGLQFLFEYFSETQRNKGNFPGRFSGRQFSNSRSEMNVSTLELGDSALYLCASNFWDEDTQYFGPGTRLTVL.

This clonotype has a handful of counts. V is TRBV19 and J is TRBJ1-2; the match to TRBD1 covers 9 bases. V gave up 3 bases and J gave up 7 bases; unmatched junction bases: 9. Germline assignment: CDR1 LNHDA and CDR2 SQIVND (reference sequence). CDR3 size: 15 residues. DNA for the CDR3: TGTGCCAGTAGTATTCTCGGGACAGGGAGGAGTGGCTACACCTTC. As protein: CASSILGTGRSGYTF.

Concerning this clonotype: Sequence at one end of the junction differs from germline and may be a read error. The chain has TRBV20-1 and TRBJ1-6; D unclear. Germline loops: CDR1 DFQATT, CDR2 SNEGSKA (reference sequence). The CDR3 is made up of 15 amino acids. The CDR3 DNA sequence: TGCAGTGCTAGTATTGACACCTCCTGTAATTCACCCCTCCACTTT. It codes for CSASIDTSCNSPLHF.

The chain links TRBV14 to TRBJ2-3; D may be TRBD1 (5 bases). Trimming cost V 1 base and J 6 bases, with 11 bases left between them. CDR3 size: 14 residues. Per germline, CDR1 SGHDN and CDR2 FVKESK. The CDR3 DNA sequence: TGTGCCAGCAGCCAAGGACAGTGGGTCGATACGCAGTATTTT. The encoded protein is CASSQGQWVDTQYF.

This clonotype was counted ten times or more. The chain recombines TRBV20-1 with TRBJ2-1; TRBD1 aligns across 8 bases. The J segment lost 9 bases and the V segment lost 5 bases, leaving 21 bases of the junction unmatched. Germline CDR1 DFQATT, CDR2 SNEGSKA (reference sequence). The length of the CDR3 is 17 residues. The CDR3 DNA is TGCAGTGCTCCTCCACCGGGACAGGCCCGGGGTGGTACTGAGCAGTTCTTC. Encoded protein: CSAPPPGQARGGTEQFF.

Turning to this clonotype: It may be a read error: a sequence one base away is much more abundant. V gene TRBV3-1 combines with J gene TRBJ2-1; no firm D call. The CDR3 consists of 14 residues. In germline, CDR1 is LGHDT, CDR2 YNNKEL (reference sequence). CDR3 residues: CVSSQERQNNEQFF. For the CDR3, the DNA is TGTGTCAGCAGCCAAGAACGGCAGAACAATGAGCAGTTCTTC.

CDR3 amino acids: CSAEQGNTGELFF. In DNA, the CDR3 is TGCAGTGCTGAACAGGGAAACACCGGGGAGCTGTTTTTT. The chain uses TRBV20-1 and TRBJ2-2; tentative D call: TRBD1 (6 bases). Germline V gives CDR1 DFQATT, CDR2 SNEGSKA (reference sequence). V was pared by 5 bases and J by 2 bases, with 9 bases between. The CDR3 extends over 13 amino acids.

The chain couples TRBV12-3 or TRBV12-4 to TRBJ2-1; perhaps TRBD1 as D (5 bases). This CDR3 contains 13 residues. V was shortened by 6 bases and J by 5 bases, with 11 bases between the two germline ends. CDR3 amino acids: CASRQTAHNEQFF. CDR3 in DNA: TGTGCCAGCAGACAGACAGCCCACAATGAGCAGTTCTTC.

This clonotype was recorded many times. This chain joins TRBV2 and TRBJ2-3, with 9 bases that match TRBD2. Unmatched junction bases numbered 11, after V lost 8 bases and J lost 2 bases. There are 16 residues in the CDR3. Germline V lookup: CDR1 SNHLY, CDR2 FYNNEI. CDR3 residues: CASRALAGPPTDTQYF. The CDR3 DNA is TGTGCCAGCCGGGCCCTAGCGGGGCCCCCCACAGATACGCAGTATTTT.

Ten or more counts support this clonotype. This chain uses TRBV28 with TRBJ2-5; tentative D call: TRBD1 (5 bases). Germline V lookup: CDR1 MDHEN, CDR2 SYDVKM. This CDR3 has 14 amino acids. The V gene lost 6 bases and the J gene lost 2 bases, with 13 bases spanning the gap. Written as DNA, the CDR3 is TGTGCCAGCAGCCTTACTCAGGGTCAAGAGACCCAGTACTTC. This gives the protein CASSLTQGQETQYF.

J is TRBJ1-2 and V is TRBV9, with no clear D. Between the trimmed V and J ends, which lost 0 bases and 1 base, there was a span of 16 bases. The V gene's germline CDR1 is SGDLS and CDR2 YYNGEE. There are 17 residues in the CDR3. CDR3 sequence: CASSVAEIGIGNYGYTF. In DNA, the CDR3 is TGTGCCAGCAGCGTAGCCGAGATAGGGATCGGTAACTATGGCTACACCTTC.